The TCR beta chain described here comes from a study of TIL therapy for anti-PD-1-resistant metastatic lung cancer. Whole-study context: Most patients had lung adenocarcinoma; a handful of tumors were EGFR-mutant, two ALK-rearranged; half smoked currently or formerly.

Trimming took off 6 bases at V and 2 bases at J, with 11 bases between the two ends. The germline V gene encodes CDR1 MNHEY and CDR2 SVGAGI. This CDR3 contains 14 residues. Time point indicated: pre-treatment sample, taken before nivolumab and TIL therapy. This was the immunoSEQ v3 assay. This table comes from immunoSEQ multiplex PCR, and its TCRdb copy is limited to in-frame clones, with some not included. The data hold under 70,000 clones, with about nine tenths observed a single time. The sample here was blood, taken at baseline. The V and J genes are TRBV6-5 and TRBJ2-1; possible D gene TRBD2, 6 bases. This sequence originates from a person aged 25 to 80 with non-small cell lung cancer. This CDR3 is CASRGGAAYNEQFF. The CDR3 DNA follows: TGTGCCAGCAGGGGCGGGGCAGCCTACAATGAGCAGTTCTTC.